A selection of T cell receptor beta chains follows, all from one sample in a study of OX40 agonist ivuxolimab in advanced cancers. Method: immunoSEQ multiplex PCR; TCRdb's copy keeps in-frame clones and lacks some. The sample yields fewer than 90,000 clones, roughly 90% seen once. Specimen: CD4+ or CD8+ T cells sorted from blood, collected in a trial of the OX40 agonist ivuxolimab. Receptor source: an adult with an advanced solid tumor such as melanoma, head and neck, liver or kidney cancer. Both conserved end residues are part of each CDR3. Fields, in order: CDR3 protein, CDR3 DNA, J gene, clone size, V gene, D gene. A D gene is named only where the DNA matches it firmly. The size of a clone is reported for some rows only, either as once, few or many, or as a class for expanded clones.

CASSLLLLGGTEAFF	TGTGCCAGCAGTTTACTCCTTTTGGGGGGTACTGAAGCTTTCTTT	TRBJ1-1	-	TRBV27	-
CASSTSGTYEQYF	TGTGCCAGCAGCACGAGCGGGACTTACGAGCAGTACTTC	TRBJ2-7	-	TRBV11-3	TRBD2
CASRTGGMNQPQHF	TGTGCCAGCAGGACAGGGGGGATGAATCAGCCCCAGCATTTT	TRBJ1-5	-	TRBV2	TRBD1
CASSLAPDRGRGREATQYF	TGTGCCAGCAGCTTAGCCCCCGACAGGGGGCGTGGGAGGGAGGCGACCCAGTACTTC	TRBJ2-5	-	TRBV7-2	TRBD1
CASSGGVVSETQYF	TGCGCCAGCAGCGGGGGGGTGGTCTCAGAGACCCAGTACTTC	TRBJ2-5	-	TRBV5-1	TRBD2
CAFSGSTGNTIYF	TGTGCATTTTCGGGATCTACTGGAAACACCATATATTTT	TRBJ1-3	few	TRBV6-1	-
CAWSGQGVLGSTIYF	TGTGCCTGGAGTGGACAGGGGGTGTTAGGAAGCACCATATATTTT	TRBJ1-3	-	TRBV30	TRBD1
CASSISAYNHDVYGYTF	TGTGCCAGTAGTATTTCGGCCTACAACCATGACGTTTATGGCTACACCTTC	TRBJ1-2	-	TRBV19	-
CASSPDPYSGANVLTF	TGTGCCAGCAGCCCCGATCCTTACTCTGGGGCCAACGTCCTGACTTTC	TRBJ2-6	-	TRBV7-8	-
CASSSQAGNYGYTF	TGCGCCAGCAGCTCCCAGGCGGGGAACTATGGCTACACCTTC	TRBJ1-2	-	TRBV5-1	-
CAIKEGVGESGELFF	TGTGCCATCAAGGAAGGAGTAGGGGAGTCCGGGGAGCTGTTTTTT	TRBJ2-2	-	TRBV10-3	-
CASTIGGAGDTQYF	TGTGCCAGCACTATAGGGGGGGCGGGAGATACGCAGTATTTT	TRBJ2-3	-	TRBV6-5	-
CASSSPGSGGEKLFF	TGTGCCAGCAGTTCGCCCGGCAGCGGCGGAGAAAAACTGTTTTTT	TRBJ1-4	-	TRBV28	-
CASSPSPTGTSGNEQFF	TGCGCCAGCAGCCCCTCTCCGACCGGGACTAGCGGTAATGAGCAGTTCTTC	TRBJ2-1	-	TRBV5-1	TRBD2
CASSFRGTGNQPQHF	TGTGCCAGCAGCTTCCGGGGAACGGGCAATCAGCCCCAGCATTTT	TRBJ1-5	-	TRBV5-6	-
CASSSPGQGWEQYF	TGTGCCAGCAGTTCACCGGGACAGGGGTGGGAGCAGTACTTC	TRBJ2-7	-	TRBV28	TRBD1
CASSFVRGAYTGDEQFF	TGTGCCAGCAGTTTTGTTCGGGGCGCGTATACTGGGGATGAGCAGTTCTTC	TRBJ2-1	-	TRBV27	-
CASGTGGVDQPQHF	TGTGCCAGTGGTACAGGGGGGGTGGATCAGCCCCAGCATTTT	TRBJ1-5	-	TRBV19	TRBD1
CASSDTGVEAFF	TGCGCCAGCAGCGATACAGGGGTTGAAGCTTTCTTT	TRBJ1-1	-	TRBV5-1	TRBD1
CASSLRDGGLNTEAFF	TGTGCCAGCTCGCTCCGTGATGGGGGCTTGAACACTGAAGCTTTCTTT	TRBJ1-1	-	TRBV18	-
CASNLPRDSYEQYF	TGTGCCAGCAATCTTCCGAGAGATTCCTACGAGCAGTACTTC	TRBJ2-7	-	TRBV6-1	-
CASGRGDRGSTGANVLTF	TGTGCTAGTGGCCGGGGGGACAGGGGGTCTACTGGGGCCAACGTCCTGACTTTC	TRBJ2-6	once	TRBV12-5	TRBD1